Below are 31 T cell receptor beta chains sequenced from a single sample in a study of blood T cell repertoires in COVID-19. Measured with immunoSEQ multiplex PCR; TCRdb has only the in-frame clones, and not every one. The sample lists roughly 97,000 clones; 80% to 90% were seen once. Sequenced sample: peripheral blood. The receptor set was obtained from a human donor in a cohort sampled during active COVID-19.

The CDR3 DNA sequence: TGTGCCAGCAGCTTCCTCTCTATGCTCACCTACGAGCAGTACTTC. Translated: CASSFLSMLTYEQYF. This chain connects TRBV7-2 to TRBJ2-7; no clear D. Trimming took off 3 bases at V and 2 bases at J, with 14 bases between the two ends. Per germline, CDR1 SGHTA and CDR2 FQGNSA. CDR3 length equals 15 residues.

The chain couples TRBV5-1 to TRBJ2-1, with 12 bases fitting TRBD2. The CDR3 contains 17 residues. The germline V gene encodes CDR1 SGHRS and CDR2 YFSETQ. The ends lost 0 bases at V and 4 bases at J; junction bases unmatched: 5. DNA of the CDR3: TGCGCCAGCAGCTTGGGTGGGGGACTAGCGGGTTACAATGAGCAGTTCTTC. As protein: CASSLGGGLAGYNEQFF. The variable domain in full, completed from reference TRBV5-1 and TRBJ2-1, reads KAGVTQTPRYLIKTRGQQVTLSCSPISGHRSVSWYQQTPGQGLQFLFEYFSETQRNKGNFPGRFSGRQFSNSRSEMNVSTLELGDSALYLCASSLGGGLAGYNEQFFGPGTRLTVL.

This chain joins TRBV5-1 and TRBJ1-4; D is possibly TRBD1 (5 bases). Germline CDR1 and CDR2: SGHRS and YFSETQ. V dropped 8 bases and J dropped 2 bases, with 13 bases sitting between them. The CDR3 covers 14 residues. CDR3: CASRGGRTNEKLFF. In DNA, the CDR3 is TGCGCCAGTAGGGGCGGACGGACTAATGAAAAACTGTTTTTT.

This chain connects TRBV6-5 to TRBJ1-2, with D uncertain. CDR3 length: 14 residues. With 2 bases removed from V and 3 bases from J, the gap between germline ends came to 10 bases. Germline CDR1 and CDR2: MNHEY and SVGAGI. DNA for the CDR3: TGTGCCAGCAGTTACGCCAGGATCGACTATGGCTACACCTTC. It yields the protein CASSYARIDYGYTF.

The chain links TRBV7-9 to TRBJ1-1, with a weak D call TRBD1 (5 bases). The germline V gene has CDR1 SEHNR and CDR2 FQNEAQ (reference sequence). Trimming left V 3 bases short and J 6 bases short, with 14 bases between. The CDR3 contains 14 residues. This CDR3 is CASSFAGLSAEAFF. The CDR3 DNA follows: TGTGCCAGCAGCTTCGCGGGACTCTCGGCTGAAGCTTTCTTT. The full variable domain, with the rest looked up from reference TRBV7-9 and TRBJ1-1, is DTGVSQNPRHKITKRGQNVTFRCDPISEHNRLYWYRQTLGQGPEFLTYFQNEAQLEKSRLLSDRFSAERPKGSFSTLEIQRTEQGDSAMYLCASSFAGLSAEAFFGQGTRLTVV.

In its sample, this clone was seen a few times. V gene TRBV4-1 combines with J gene TRBJ2-7, with D possibly being TRBD2 (6 bases). The CDR3 length is 16 residues. V lost 2 bases, J lost 8 bases, and 22 bases lay in between. CDR1 MGHRA and CDR2 YSYEKL come from the germline V gene. CDR3 in amino acids: CASSQIGRDRSPKQYF. As DNA, the CDR3 is TGCGCCAGCAGCCAAATTGGGCGGGACCGTTCCCCCAAGCAGTACTTC.

CDR3 loop: CATQESGNSPLHF. In nucleotides, the CDR3 is TGTGCCACACAGGAGTCTGGGAATTCACCCCTCCACTTT. The V call is TRBV10-3, the J call TRBJ1-6, with a weak D call TRBD1 (5 bases). This CDR3 contains 13 residues. CDR1 is ENHRY and CDR2 is SYGVKD in the germline V gene. Trimming took 10 bases from V and 7 from J, leaving 14 bases between them.

The chain is built from TRBV7-3 and TRBJ2-2; D call uncertain. Per the germline V gene, CDR1 is SGHTA and CDR2 is FQGTGA. The ends were cut back, 2 bases at V and 0 bases at J, with 10 bases in the middle. The CDR3 is 16 residues long. The chain's CDR3 is CASSLGHTANTGELFF. The CDR3 DNA sequence: TGTGCCAGCAGCTTAGGGCACACCGCGAACACCGGGGAGCTGTTTTTT.

This chain uses TRBV7-2 with TRBJ1-3; D is undetermined. CDR1 is SGHTA and CDR2 is FQGNSA in the germline V gene. Trimming took off 5 bases at V and 4 bases at J, with 18 bases between the two ends. CDR3 size: 16 residues. CDR3 in DNA: TGTGCCAGCAGCAAAGGTCGAGGGAGGGTAGGAAACACCATATATTTT. This translates into CASSKGRGRVGNTIYF.

This chain uses TRBV29-1 with TRBJ1-2; D call uncertain. The CDR3 contains 14 residues. Germline V gives CDR1 SQVTM, CDR2 ANQGSEA. V dropped 8 bases and J dropped 4 bases, with 20 bases sitting between them. CDR3 sequence reads: CSSMGDATLYGYTF. As DNA, the CDR3 is TGCAGCAGCATGGGAGACGCGACTCTCTATGGCTACACCTTC.

The genes are TRBV9 and TRBJ2-7, with D perhaps TRBD1 (7 bases). V lost 4 bases to trimming and J lost 5 bases, with 19 bases between them. CDR1 and CDR2 from the germline V gene are SGDLS and YYNGEE. The CDR3 covers 15 residues. CDR3 loop: CASSPAVTGRHEQYF. Written as DNA, the CDR3 is TGTGCCAGCAGCCCTGCGGTGACAGGGAGGCACGAGCAGTACTTC.

This clone was seen a handful of times. The chain couples TRBV27 to TRBJ1-6; tentatively, D is TRBD1 (6 bases). The germline V gene has CDR1 MNHEY and CDR2 SMNVEV (reference sequence). The CDR3 contains 17 residues. V was pared by 5 bases and J by 3 bases, with 17 bases between. The CDR3 nucleotides are TGTGCCAGCAGTCCTCCCAGGGGCCAGCTCTATAATTCACCCCTCCACTTT. It encodes CASSPPRGQLYNSPLHF.

V is TRBV9 and J is TRBJ2-7; 7 nucleotides line up with TRBD2. Germline assignment: CDR1 SGDLS and CDR2 YYNGEE. The length of the CDR3 is 15 residues. V lost 4 bases, J lost 3 bases, and 10 bases stayed unmatched. The CDR3 here is CASSPRLAVNYEQYF. The CDR3 DNA reads as TGTGCCAGCAGCCCCAGGCTAGCGGTAAACTACGAGCAGTACTTC. The whole variable domain, remainder taken from reference TRBV9 and TRBJ2-7, is DSGVTQTPKHLITATGQRVTLRCSPRSGDLSVYWYQQSLDQGLQFLIQYYNGEERAKGNILERFSAQQFPDLHSELNLSSLELGDSALYFCASSPRLAVNYEQYFGPGTRLTVT.

The chain joins TRBV28 to TRBJ2-1; D unclear. In germline, CDR1 is MDHEN, CDR2 SYDVKM. V dropped 3 bases and J dropped 8 bases, with 5 bases sitting between them. CDR3 size: 11 residues. The chain's CDR3 is CASSFSYEQFF. The CDR3 nucleotides are TGTGCCAGCAGTTTCTCTTATGAGCAGTTCTTC.

The chain has TRBV28 and TRBJ2-1; 10 positions agree with TRBD2. The CDR3 is made up of 15 amino acids. Germline V lookup: CDR1 MDHEN, CDR2 SYDVKM. V was pared by 5 bases and J by 4 bases, with 5 bases of the junction left unmatched. CDR3 region: CASSLAGVLYNEQFF. The DNA of the CDR3 is TGTGCCAGCAGTCTAGCGGGAGTTCTTTACAATGAGCAGTTCTTC. Filled out from reference TRBV28 and TRBJ2-1, the complete variable domain reads DVKVTQSSRYLVKRTGEKVFLECVQDMDHENMFWYRQDPGLGLRLIYFSYDVKMKEKGDIPEGYSVSREKKERFSLILESASTNQTSMYLCASSLAGVLYNEQFFGPGTRLTVL.

CDR3 nucleotides: TGCGCCAGCAGTTACCAGCGGGAGATAAATGAGCAGTTCTTC. Translated: CASSYQREINEQFF. The chain recombines TRBV4-1 with TRBJ2-1, with 8 bases that match TRBD2. V dropped 6 bases and J dropped 7; count of bases not matched to a gene: 8. This CDR3 spans 14 amino acids. CDR1 MGHRA and CDR2 YSYEKL come from the germline V gene.

The chain joins TRBV2 to TRBJ1-5; D remains ambiguous. The CDR3 has 14 amino acids. Trimming took 3 bases from V and 6 from J, leaving 12 bases between them. Germline V lookup: CDR1 SNHLY, CDR2 FYNNEI. CDR3 in amino acids: CASSDESGLQPQHF. The CDR3 nucleotides are TGTGCCAGCAGTGACGAAAGTGGGCTTCAGCCCCAGCATTTT. The full variable domain, in which reference TRBV2 and TRBJ1-5 provide the parts outside the CDR3, is EPEVTQTPSHQVTQMGQEVILRCVPISNHLYFYWYRQILGQKVEFLVSFYNNEISEKSEIFDDQFSVERPDGSNFTLKIRSTKLEDSAMYFCASSDESGLQPQHFGDGTRLSIL.

The rearrangement links TRBV7-2 to TRBJ2-7, with D perhaps TRBD1 (5 bases). Trimming removed 3 bases at V and 4 bases at J, with 16 bases between. The CDR3 is 15 amino acids. Germline CDR1 SGHTA, CDR2 FQGNSA. This CDR3 is CASSFSPGWEYEQYF. The CDR3 region has the DNA TGTGCCAGCAGCTTTTCCCCAGGGTGGGAATACGAGCAGTACTTC.

CDR3: CASRMTGGEKTQYF. The CDR3, as DNA: TGTGCCAGCAGAATGACAGGGGGCGAAAAGACCCAGTACTTC. V is TRBV28 and J is TRBJ2-5, with 10 bases identical to TRBD1. This CDR3 is 14 amino acids long. Germline V gives CDR1 MDHEN, CDR2 SYDVKM. The junction had 7 bases not matched to a gene; V was cut back by 6 bases and J by 6 bases. The complete variable domain, with remaining parts taken from reference TRBV28 and TRBJ2-5, reads DVKVTQSSRYLVKRTGEKVFLECVQDMDHENMFWYRQDPGLGLRLIYFSYDVKMKEKGDIPEGYSVSREKKERFSLILESASTNQTSMYLCASRMTGGEKTQYFGPGTRLLVL.

This clone has just one count. This sequence joins TRBV3-1 (or the pseudogene TRBV3-2) and TRBJ2-6, with D maybe TRBD1 (5 bases). CDR1 is LGHDT and CDR2 is YNNKEL in the germline V gene (reference sequence). Trimming stripped 0 bases from V and 1 base from J, with 10 bases between. The CDR3 is made up of 17 amino acids. CDR3 loop: CASSQDAGSSGANVLTF. The CDR3 bases are TGTGCCAGCAGCCAAGATGCAGGGTCGTCTGGGGCCAACGTCCTGACTTTC.

The chain joins TRBV28 to TRBJ1-5; D uncertain. Looked up from germline, CDR1 is MDHEN and CDR2 is SYDVKM. Trimming took 1 base from V and 0 from J, leaving 7 bases between them. The CDR3 has 15 residues. CDR3 loop: CASSLYGVSNQPQHF. In nucleotides, the CDR3 is TGTGCCAGCAGTTTATACGGTGTTAGCAATCAGCCCCAGCATTTT.

As DNA, the CDR3 is TGTGCCACCAGCGAGGCAGGGTCCCATTCTAGCACAGATACGCAGTATTTT. Translation: CATSEAGSHSSTDTQYF. V is TRBV24-1 and J is TRBJ2-3; TRBD1 is a possible D gene (5 bases). V was pared by 7 bases and J by 0 bases, with 19 bases between. The CDR3 length is 17 residues. Germline V gene sequence: CDR1 KGHDR, CDR2 SFDVKD.

This chain connects TRBV7-2 to TRBJ2-1; tentatively, D is TRBD2 (5 bases). Per the germline V gene, CDR1 is SGHTA and CDR2 is FQGNSA. The germline V and J ends were trimmed by 1 base and 4 bases, with 11 bases remaining between them. The CDR3 extends over 15 amino acids. CDR3 bases: TGTGCCAGCAGCTTAGTTCCCCGGGGTTACAATGAGCAGTTCTTC. Protein: CASSLVPRGYNEQFF.

The chain couples TRBV19 to TRBJ1-1; possible D gene TRBD1, 5 bases. The germline V gene encodes CDR1 LNHDA and CDR2 SQIVND (reference sequence). Trimming took 0 bases from V and 0 from J, leaving 8 bases between them. The CDR3 totals 15 residues. CDR3 residues: CASSIERGMNTEAFF. In DNA form, the CDR3 reads TGTGCCAGTAGTATAGAACGGGGGATGAACACTGAAGCTTTCTTT.

This clone was detected only a few times. The chain recombines TRBV10-3 with TRBJ1-5, with TRBD1 matching over 7 bases. CDR1 and CDR2 from the germline V gene are ENHRY and SYGVKD. Trimming removed 3 bases from V and 3 bases from J; junction bases left unmatched: 5. The length of the CDR3 is 15 residues. The CDR3: CAISEGGTDNQPQHF. Here the CDR3 DNA reads TGTGCCATCAGTGAAGGAGGGACAGACAATCAGCCCCAGCATTTT.

The DNA of the CDR3 is TGTGCCAGCAGCTTCGTGGGCGGGAGAACAGATACGCAGTATTTT. Translated: CASSFVGGRTDTQYF. The J gene is TRBJ2-3, the V gene TRBV7-2, with 7 bases lining up with TRBD2. The germline V gene has CDR1 SGHTA and CDR2 FQGNSA. The V segment lost 3 bases and the J segment 3 bases; nucleotides outside the gene matches: 6. The CDR3 is made up of 15 amino acids.

The gene calls are TRBV6-1 and TRBJ1-5; unclear D gene. Trimming cost V 4 bases and J 7 bases, with 11 bases left between them. In germline, CDR1 is MNHNS, CDR2 SASEGT. There are 13 residues in the CDR3. The CDR3: CASSAAAGQPQHF. CDR3 nucleotide sequence: TGTGCCAGCAGTGCAGCCGCGGGGCAGCCCCAGCATTTT.

The rearrangement links TRBV5-4 to TRBJ1-2, with a weak D call TRBD1 (5 bases). This CDR3 is 15 amino acids long. V shed 4 bases and J shed 2 bases, with 15 bases lying between them. Germline V gene lookup returns CDR1 SGHNT and CDR2 YYREEE (reference sequence). Here the CDR3 reads CASSLRTGVNYGYTF. The CDR3 DNA sequence: TGTGCCAGCAGCCTTCGGACGGGGGTCAACTATGGCTACACCTTC.

V and J are TRBV28 and TRBJ1-1; 7 nucleotides align to TRBD1. V gave up 5 bases and J gave up 1 base; unmatched junction bases: 4. Germline V lookup: CDR1 MDHEN, CDR2 SYDVKM. The CDR3 spans 14 residues. Here the CDR3 reads CASSLGTANTEAFF. CDR3 bases: TGTGCCAGCAGTCTCGGGACAGCGAACACTGAAGCTTTCTTT.

The chain uses TRBV19 and TRBJ2-7, with 8 bases fitting TRBD1. V lost 11 bases, J lost 0 bases, and 15 bases stayed unmatched. Germline CDR1 is LNHDA and CDR2 is SQIVND (reference sequence). CDR3 length: 16 amino acids. CDR3 amino acids: CAGVKTGQENSYEQYF. For the CDR3, the DNA is TGTGCCGGGGTAAAAACGGGACAGGAAAACTCCTACGAGCAGTACTTC.

The chain joins TRBV5-1 to TRBJ2-7; 9 bases fit TRBD2. This CDR3 spans 15 amino acids. J lost 6 bases, V lost 4 bases, and 11 bases had no gene match. Per the germline V gene, CDR1 is SGHRS and CDR2 is YFSETQ. The CDR3 DNA reads TGCGCCAGCAGCCCCGGGACTAGCAGTTCCCTCGAGCAGTACTTC. Its protein is CASSPGTSSSLEQYF.